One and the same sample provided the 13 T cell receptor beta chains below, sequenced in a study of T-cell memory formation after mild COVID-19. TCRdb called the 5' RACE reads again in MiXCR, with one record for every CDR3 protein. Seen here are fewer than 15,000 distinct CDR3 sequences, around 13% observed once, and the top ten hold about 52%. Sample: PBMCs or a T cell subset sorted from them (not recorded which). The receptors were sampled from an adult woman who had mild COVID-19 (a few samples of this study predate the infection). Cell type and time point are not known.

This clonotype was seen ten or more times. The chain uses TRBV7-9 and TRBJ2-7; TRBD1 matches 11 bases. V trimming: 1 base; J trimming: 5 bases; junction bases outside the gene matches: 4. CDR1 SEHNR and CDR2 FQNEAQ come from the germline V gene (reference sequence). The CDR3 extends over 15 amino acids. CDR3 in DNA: TGTGCCAGCAGCTTAGTCGGACAGGGGGCGGACGAGCAGTACTTC. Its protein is CASSLVGQGADEQYF.

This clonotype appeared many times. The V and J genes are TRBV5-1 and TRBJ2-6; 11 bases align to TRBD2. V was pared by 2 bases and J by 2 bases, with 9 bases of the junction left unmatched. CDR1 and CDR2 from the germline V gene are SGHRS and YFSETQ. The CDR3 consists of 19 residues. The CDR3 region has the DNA TGCGCCAGCAGCTTCTTCGGGACTAGCGGCCTCCCTGGGGCCAACGTCCTGACTTTC. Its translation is CASSFFGTSGLPGANVLTF. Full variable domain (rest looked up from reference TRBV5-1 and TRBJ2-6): KAGVTQTPRYLIKTRGQQVTLSCSPISGHRSVSWYQQTPGQGLQFLFEYFSETQRNKGNFPGRFSGRQFSNSRSEMNVSTLELGDSALYLCASSFFGTSGLPGANVLTFGAGSRLTVL.

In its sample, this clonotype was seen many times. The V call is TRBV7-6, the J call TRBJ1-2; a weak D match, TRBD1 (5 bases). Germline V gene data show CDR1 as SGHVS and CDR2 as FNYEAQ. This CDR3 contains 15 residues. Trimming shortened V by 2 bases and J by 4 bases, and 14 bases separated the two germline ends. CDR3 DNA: TGTGCCAGCAGCTTAACATCAGGGTCACGCTATGGCTACACCTTC. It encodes CASSLTSGSRYGYTF.

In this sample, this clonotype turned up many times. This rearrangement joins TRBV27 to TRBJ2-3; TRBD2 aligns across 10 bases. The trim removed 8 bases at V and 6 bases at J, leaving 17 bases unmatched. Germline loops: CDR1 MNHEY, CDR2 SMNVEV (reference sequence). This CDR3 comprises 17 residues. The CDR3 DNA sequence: TGTGCCAGCCCTCCCATAACTAGCGGGGAGGTAGGGGATACGCAGTATTTT. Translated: CASPPITSGEVGDTQYF.

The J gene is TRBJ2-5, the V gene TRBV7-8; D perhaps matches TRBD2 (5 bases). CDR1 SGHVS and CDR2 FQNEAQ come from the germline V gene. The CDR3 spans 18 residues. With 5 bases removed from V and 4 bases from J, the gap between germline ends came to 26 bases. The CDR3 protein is CASSTGGPSRWLLETQYF. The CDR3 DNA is TGTGCCAGCAGCACCGGCGGGCCCTCCAGGTGGTTGTTAGAGACCCAGTACTTC.

The CDR3 spells CAIRGALNYGYTF. CDR3 sequence (DNA): TGTGCCATCAGAGGGGCCCTGAACTATGGCTACACCTTC. The chain employs TRBV10-3 and TRBJ1-2; a possible D gene is TRBD1 (5 bases). The CDR3 is 13 residues long. The ends were cut back, 6 bases at V and 2 bases at J, with 10 bases in the middle. The germline V gene encodes CDR1 ENHRY and CDR2 SYGVKD.

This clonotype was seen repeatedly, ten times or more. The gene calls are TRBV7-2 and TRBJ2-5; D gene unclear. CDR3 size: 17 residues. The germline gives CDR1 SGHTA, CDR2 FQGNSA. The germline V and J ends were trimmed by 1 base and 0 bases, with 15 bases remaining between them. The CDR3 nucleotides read TGTGCCAGCAGCTTAGATCGGGCAGCTTGGTACCAAGAGACCCAGTACTTC. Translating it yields CASSLDRAAWYQETQYF.

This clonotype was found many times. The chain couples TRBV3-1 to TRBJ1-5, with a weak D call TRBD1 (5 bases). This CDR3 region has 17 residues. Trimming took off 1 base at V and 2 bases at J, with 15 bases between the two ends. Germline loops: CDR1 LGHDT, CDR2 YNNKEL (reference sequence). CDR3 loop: CASSQGGRAGGNQPQHF. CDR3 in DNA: TGTGCCAGCAGCCAAGGGGGGAGGGCCGGGGGCAATCAGCCCCAGCATTTT.

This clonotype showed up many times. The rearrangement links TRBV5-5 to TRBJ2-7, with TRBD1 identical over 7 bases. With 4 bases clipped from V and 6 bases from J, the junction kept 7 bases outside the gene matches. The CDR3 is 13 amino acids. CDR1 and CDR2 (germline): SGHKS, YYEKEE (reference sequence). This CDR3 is CASSPGQKREQYF. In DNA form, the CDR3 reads TGTGCCAGCAGCCCGGGACAGAAACGCGAGCAGTACTTC.

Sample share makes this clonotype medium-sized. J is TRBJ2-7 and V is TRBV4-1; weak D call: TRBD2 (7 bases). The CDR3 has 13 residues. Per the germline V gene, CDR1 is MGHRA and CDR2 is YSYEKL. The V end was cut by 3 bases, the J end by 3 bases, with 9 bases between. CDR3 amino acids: CASSHGGLYEQYF. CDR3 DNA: TGCGCCAGCAGCCACGGGGGGCTCTACGAGCAGTACTTC.

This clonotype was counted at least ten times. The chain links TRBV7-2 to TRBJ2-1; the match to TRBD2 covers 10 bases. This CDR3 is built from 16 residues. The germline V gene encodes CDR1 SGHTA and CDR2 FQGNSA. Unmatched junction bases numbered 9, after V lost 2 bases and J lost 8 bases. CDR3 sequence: CASSLIGTSARDEQFF. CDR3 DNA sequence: TGTGCCAGCAGCTTAATTGGGACTAGCGCAAGGGATGAGCAGTTCTTC.

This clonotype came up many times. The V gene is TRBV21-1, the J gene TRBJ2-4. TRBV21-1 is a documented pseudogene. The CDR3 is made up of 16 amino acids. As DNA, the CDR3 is TGTGCCAGTAGCAAATGTGTAGACCTAGCCAAAAACATTCAGTACTTC. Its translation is CASSKCVDLAKNIQYF.

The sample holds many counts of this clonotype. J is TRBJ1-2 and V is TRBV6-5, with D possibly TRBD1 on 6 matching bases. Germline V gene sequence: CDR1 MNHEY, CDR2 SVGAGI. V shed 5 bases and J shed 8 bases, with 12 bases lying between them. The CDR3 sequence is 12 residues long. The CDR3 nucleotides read TGTGCCAGCAGTATGTACAGGGAAGGCTACACCTTC. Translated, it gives CASSMYREGYTF.